This T cell receptor (beta chain) emerged from a study of T cell repertoires in cytomegalovirus infection. Study results and caveats: CMV carriers with the relevant HLA were identified by cumulative public TCR beta family frequency.

V gave up 3 bases and J gave up 2 bases, with 13 bases separating them. This CDR3 spans 15 amino acids. Germline CDR1 SGHKS, CDR2 YYEKEE (reference sequence). Turning to this clonotype: No antigen is known for it.

TCRdb analysed the reads with MiXCR anew, one entry per CDR3 protein. The table lists roughly 630,000 distinct CDR3 sequences, approximately 25% of them singletons. The chain recombines TRBV5-5 with TRBJ2-3; no clear D gene. Material: CD8+ T cells from PBMCs. The TCR comes from a human donor in good health (CMV status not recorded). Some clones in this sample may be carry-over from other donors' samples. The CDR3 protein is CASSSRYSNTDTQYF. CDR3 in DNA: TGTGCCAGCAGCTCCCGGTACTCTAACACAGATACGCAGTATTTT.